This TCR beta chain stems from a study of OX40 agonist ivuxolimab in advanced cancers. About the research overall: A history of anti-PD-1, anti-PD-L1 or anti-CTLA-4 therapy was acceptable, and over 30% had some. Two patients with cutaneous melanoma and one with hepatocellular carcinoma, three in total, showed partial responses.

Generated by immunoSEQ multiplex PCR, the TCRdb table keeps only in-frame clones and is missing some. Counted here are tens of thousands of clones, around 94% occurring once; the ten biggest clones make up about 2.6%. V dropped 1 base and J dropped 6 bases, with 6 bases sitting between them. The CDR3 spans 11 residues. Per the germline V gene, CDR1 is DFQATT and CDR2 is SNEGSKA (reference sequence). Details on this clone: As yet, its antigen is unknown.

Overall study results and limits: With doses of 0.1-3.0 mg/kg, partial responders showed among the lowest clonal expansion.

The sequencing here drew on CD4+ or CD8+ T cells sorted from blood, taken in a trial of the OX40 agonist ivuxolimab. The receptor was isolated from an adult with an advanced solid tumor such as melanoma, head and neck, liver or kidney cancer. The rearrangement links TRBV20-1 to TRBJ1-2; D is uncertain. The CDR3 spells CSARVIDGYTF. The CDR3 DNA sequence: TGCAGTGCTAGAGTCATAGATGGCTACACCTTC.